This T cell receptor beta chain was sequenced during a study of blood T cell repertoires in COVID-19. Study background: Samples of COVID-19 (acute and convalescent) were obtained from the United States, Italy and Spain. PBMCs, B-cell-depleted T cells, or T cells provided the cDNA or gDNA that made up the material.

CDR1 is GTSNPN and CDR2 is SVGIG in the germline V gene (reference sequence). The CDR3 covers 14 residues. Trimming cost V 1 base and J 4 bases; bases outside gene matches: 2. Residents of over 20 US areas, aged about 18 to 95 years, made up the participants. Only one count was recorded for this clone. In the original workflow: Amplified reference gene primers provided the basis for estimating nucleated cell counts. Here immunoSEQ multiplex PCR was the method, and the copy in TCRdb shows in-frame clones only, minus some. The DNA gave D and trimming, while V, J and clone size come from that table. The sample contains about 440,000 clones, less than 95% of which appear only once.

The sequenced material came from PBMCs or T cells enriched from blood (not recorded which). The chain links TRBV30 to TRBJ1-5; the match to TRBD1 covers 9 bases. This receptor was obtained from a man younger than 30 who had recovered from COVID-19. CDR3 amino acids: CAWSATGGNQPQHF. CDR3 DNA: TGTGCCTGGAGTGCGACAGGGGGGAATCAGCCCCAGCATTTT.